The clone carrying this TCR beta chain is a singleton in its sample. At the DNA level, this CDR3 is encoded by other sequences in the same sample as well. The data stem from a study of shared clonotypes between healthy human individuals. On the study more broadly: The study used three CD4 naive, three CD4 memory, two CD8 naive and one CD8 memory plate per donor.

Libraries were prepared by immunoSEQ multiplex PCR; TCRdb keeps only in-frame clonotypes and omits some of them. The sample lists some 2.4 million clones; approximately 93% were seen once. Trimming took 5 bases from V and 0 from J, leaving 5 bases between them. The CDR3 loop spans 14 amino acids. CDR1 is MDHEN, CDR2 SYDVKM, per germline. All donors were Caucasian adults living in Nashville, Tennessee. The sequencing sample was made of naive CD4+ T cells from PBMCs. Subset described: CD45RA+ positively selected. This clonotype originated in a man younger than 30 in good health. Some clones in this sample may be carry-over from other donors' samples. The genes are TRBV28 and TRBJ2-6; unclear D gene. For the CDR3, the DNA is TGTGCCAGCAGTAGCTTCTCTGGGGCCAACGTCCTGACTTTC. It translates to CASSSFSGANVLTF.